Listed here are 27 T cell receptor beta chains from one sample, sequenced in a study of T cell changes during pregnancy in multiple sclerosis. Produced via immunoSEQ multiplex PCR; TCRdb's table is partial and in-frame only. The sample consists of about 120,000 clones, approximately 95% of them appearing once. Source: peripheral blood, taken before pregnancy. Source of these receptors: a female donor with multiple sclerosis, enrolled in a pregnancy study.

This clone came up once. V is TRBV28 and J is TRBJ2-7, with a possible D match to TRBD1 (6 bases). With 1 base removed from V and 1 base from J, the gap between germline ends came to 11 bases. The germline V gene encodes CDR1 MDHEN and CDR2 SYDVKM. This CDR3 is 15 amino acids long. The CDR3 DNA follows: TGTGCCAGCAGTTTATTCCAACAGGGATCCTACGAGCAGTACTTC. Protein product: CASSLFQQGSYEQYF.

In regard to this clone: At one of its ends the junction is not consistent with the germline gene, which may arise from a read error. Other nucleotide sequences in the sample specify the same CDR3. This chain uses TRBV9 with TRBJ2-2, with 11 bases aligning to TRBD2. This CDR3 contains 15 residues. Germline assignment: CDR1 SGDLS and CDR2 YYNGEE. CDR3 in DNA: TGCGCCAGCAGCCTTCTAGCGGGGGGATCCGGGGAGCTGTTTTTT. It encodes CASSLLAGGSGELFF.

This clone has just one count. This rearrangement joins TRBV29-1 to TRBJ2-7; tentatively, D is TRBD1 (5 bases). The CDR3 totals 12 residues. The V end lost 4 bases, the J end lost 7 bases, and 14 bases lay between the germline ends. In germline, CDR1 is SQVTM, CDR2 ANQGSEA. The CDR3 loop is CSVADSYWEQYF. CDR3 nucleotides: TGCAGCGTTGCCGACAGCTACTGGGAGCAGTACTTC.

This chain connects TRBV6-5 to TRBJ2-2; D remains ambiguous. The CDR3 runs to 14 residues. Trimming left V 0 bases short and J 4 bases short, with 6 bases between. Germline loops: CDR1 MNHEY, CDR2 SVGAGI. The CDR3 spells CASSYSRPTGELFF. As DNA, the CDR3 is TGTGCCAGCAGTTACTCTCGTCCCACCGGGGAGCTGTTTTTT.

The V and J genes are TRBV5-1 and TRBJ2-5, with 7 nucleotides matching TRBD2. CDR3 length: 14 amino acids. Germline loops: CDR1 SGHRS, CDR2 YFSETQ. Losses at the gene ends were 0 bases for V and 3 bases for J; bases not matched to a gene: 2. CDR3: CASSLGGLKETQYF. Here the CDR3 DNA reads TGCGCCAGCAGCTTGGGGGGACTAAAAGAGACCCAGTACTTC.

The chain employs TRBV2 and TRBJ2-3; 9 positions agree with TRBD2. The germline V gene encodes CDR1 SNHLY and CDR2 FYNNEI. CDR3 length: 18 residues. Trimming took 2 bases from V and 4 from J; bases not matched to a gene: 13. Here the CDR3 reads CASSEYQTGLAGPDTQYF. CDR3 sequence (DNA): TGTGCCAGCAGTGAATACCAAACAGGTCTAGCGGGGCCAGATACGCAGTATTTT.

The chain links TRBV7-9 to TRBJ1-1, with D unresolved. Germline loops: CDR1 SEHNR, CDR2 FQNEAQ (reference sequence). The CDR3 is made up of 15 amino acids. Trimming removed 5 bases at V and 0 bases at J, with 13 bases between. The CDR3 DNA is TGTGCCAGCAGCCCCCGGAGGGCGATGAACACTGAAGCTTTCTTT. Protein product: CASSPRRAMNTEAFF.

This clone was recorded only once. The genes are TRBV5-1 and TRBJ2-5, with D possibly TRBD1 on 6 matching bases. This CDR3 is 14 amino acids long. V gave up 0 bases and J gave up 3 bases, with 9 bases separating them. Germline assignment: CDR1 SGHRS and CDR2 YFSETQ. This CDR3 is CASSLGGQKETQYF. CDR3 bases: TGCGCCAGCAGCTTGGGGGGGCAGAAAGAGACCCAGTACTTC.

The chain uses TRBV28 and TRBJ2-7; TRBD2 matches 12 bases. The CDR3 contains 17 residues. The V gene end was trimmed by 4 bases and the J gene end by 2 bases; junction bases not matched to a gene: 9. Germline values: CDR1 MDHEN, CDR2 SYDVKM. The CDR3 bases are TGTGCCAGCAGTTCCTATAACTGGACTAGCGGGGCCTACGAGCAGTACTTC. It encodes CASSSYNWTSGAYEQYF.

The rearrangement uses TRBV6-4 and TRBJ2-2; possible D gene TRBD2, 5 bases. This CDR3 has 14 residues. V lost 8 bases and J 3 bases, leaving 13 bases between the germline ends. Germline CDR1 MRHNA, CDR2 SNTAGT. CDR3 sequence: CASGPEGYTGELFF. The CDR3 DNA reads as TGTGCCAGCGGTCCCGAGGGCTACACCGGGGAGCTGTTTTTT.

The gene calls are TRBV18 and TRBJ2-2, with a possible D match to TRBD2 (6 bases). This CDR3 has 12 amino acids. Trimming pared 3 bases from V and 8 bases from J, leaving 7 bases between. Germline CDR1 is KGHSH and CDR2 is LQKENI. The CDR3 DNA is TGTGCCAGCTCACCCCGGGAGGGGGAGCTGTTTTTT. Its protein is CASSPREGELFF.

V is TRBV19 and J is TRBJ2-7; 11 bases fit TRBD2. Germline V gene sequence: CDR1 LNHDA, CDR2 SQIVND (reference sequence). V trimming: 3 bases; J trimming: 2 bases; junction bases outside the gene matches: 3. The CDR3 consists of 15 residues. CDR3 nucleotides: TGTGCCAGTAGTATGACTAGCGGGAACGCCTACGAGCAGTACTTC. It translates to CASSMTSGNAYEQYF.

The chain couples TRBV7-3 to TRBJ2-5; possibly TRBD1 for D (5 bases). The CDR3 spans 13 residues. Germline V gene lookup returns CDR1 SGHTA and CDR2 FQGTGA. Trimming took off 4 bases at V and 5 bases at J, with 11 bases between the two ends. The CDR3 here is CASSSRQYETQYF. In DNA form, the CDR3 reads TGTGCCAGCAGCTCCCGACAGTATGAGACCCAGTACTTC.

V gene TRBV6-5 combines with J gene TRBJ1-2; TRBD1 matches at 7 bases. The germline V gene has CDR1 MNHEY and CDR2 SVGAGI. The CDR3 runs 14 residues. V was clipped by 7 bases and J by 5 bases; unmatched bases: 10. CDR3 coding DNA: TGTGCCAGCATTCTTAGGGACAGAGCATATGGCTACACCTTC. It is translated as CASILRDRAYGYTF.

The J gene is TRBJ2-3, the V gene TRBV21-1; TRBD2 is taken as the D call from the table, unchecked against the DNA. TRBV21-1 is noted as a pseudogene. This CDR3 has 14 amino acids. In DNA form, the CDR3 reads TGTGCCAGCAGCAGCCGGACCAGCGGATATACGCAGTATTTT. This codes for CASSSRTSGYTQYF.

The chain carries TRBV9 and TRBJ2-2; D is perhaps TRBD2 (5 bases). CDR1 and CDR2 from the germline V gene are SGDLS and YYNGEE. This CDR3 has 15 amino acids. The germline V and J ends were trimmed by 0 bases and 2 bases, with 8 bases remaining between them. Written as DNA, the CDR3 is TGTGCCAGCAGCGTAGTTAGCGCTAACACCGGGGAGCTGTTTTTT. It codes for CASSVVSANTGELFF.

This clone was seen more than once but under ten times. The chain has TRBV12-5 and TRBJ1-1; D call uncertain. V shed 7 bases and J shed 6 bases, with 12 bases lying between them. The CDR3 is 12 amino acids. Germline-derived CDR1 and CDR2 are LGHNT and FRNRAP. The CDR3, as DNA: TGTGCTAGTGCCGCCGAGGAGGCTGAAGCTTTCTTT. Its translation is CASAAEEAEAFF.

This sequence joins TRBV6-6 and TRBJ1-2, with D maybe TRBD1 (6 bases). Looked up from germline, CDR1 is MNHNY and CDR2 is SVGAGI (reference sequence). The germline V and J ends were trimmed by 8 bases and 2 bases, with 15 bases remaining between them. The CDR3 extends over 14 amino acids. CDR3 residues: CASGPDRPNYGYTF. The DNA of the CDR3 is TGTGCCAGCGGTCCCGACAGGCCGAACTATGGCTACACCTTC.

The rearrangement links TRBV28 to TRBJ1-5; perhaps TRBD1 as D (5 bases). This CDR3 is 15 amino acids long. CDR1 and CDR2 (germline): MDHEN, SYDVKM. Trimming left V 1 base short and J 4 bases short, with 11 bases between. The CDR3 region has the DNA TGTGCCAGCAGTTTATACGTTCAGGGTAATCAGCCCCAGCATTTT. As protein: CASSLYVQGNQPQHF.

The sample holds one count of this clone. V is TRBV30 and J is TRBJ2-1; D uncertain. The V end was cut by 1 base, the J end by 6 bases, with 4 bases between. Germline V gene sequence: CDR1 GTSNPN, CDR2 SVGIG (reference sequence). CDR3 length: 11 amino acids. The CDR3 spells CAWSGSNEQFF. In nucleotides, the CDR3 is TGTGCCTGGAGTGGCAGCAATGAGCAGTTCTTC.

V gene TRBV27 combines with J gene TRBJ2-7, with D maybe TRBD2 (6 bases). Trimming cost V 2 bases and J 3 bases, with 14 bases left between them. The CDR3 runs 15 residues. Germline CDR1 reads MNHEY; CDR2 reads SMNVEV (reference sequence). The CDR3 reads CASSLEGTAFYEQYF. DNA of the CDR3: TGTGCCAGCAGTTTAGAAGGGACTGCCTTCTACGAGCAGTACTTC.

The V and J genes are TRBV7-2 and TRBJ2-3; no firm D call. The CDR3 length is 13 residues. Germline CDR1 and CDR2: SGHTA and FQGNSA. The V end lost 1 base, the J end lost 5 bases, and 7 bases lay between the germline ends. DNA for the CDR3: TGTGCCAGCAGCTTAGAGCTAAAAGATACGCAGTATTTT. Amino acids: CASSLELKDTQYF.

The J gene is TRBJ2-3, the V gene TRBV30; possible D gene TRBD2, 5 bases. The CDR3 has 13 amino acids. CDR1 and CDR2 from the germline V gene are GTSNPN and SVGIG (reference sequence). Trimming removed 4 bases at V and 7 bases at J, with 15 bases between. CDR3 in amino acids: CAWTIGRENTQYF. The CDR3 nucleotides read TGTGCCTGGACCATTGGACGGGAAAATACGCAGTATTTT.

The chain carries TRBV9 and TRBJ2-2, with D possibly TRBD2 on 6 matching bases. Looked up from germline, CDR1 is SGDLS and CDR2 is YYNGEE. The CDR3 runs 18 residues. Deletions cut 4 bases from V and 3 bases from J, with 22 bases between. In DNA, the CDR3 is TGTGCCAGCAGCATCGCTTTGGGGGGATCGGGGGACACCGGGGAGCTGTTTTTT. This gives the protein CASSIALGGSGDTGELFF.

The rearrangement joins TRBV28 to TRBJ1-3; TRBD1 might be the D (6 bases). Germline CDR1 MDHEN, CDR2 SYDVKM. This CDR3 is built from 13 residues. V shed 8 bases and J shed 5 bases, with 13 bases lying between them. The CDR3 is CASGEQGRNTIYF. The DNA of the CDR3 is TGTGCCAGCGGCGAACAGGGTCGAAACACCATATATTTT.

V and J are TRBV7-6 and TRBJ2-7; possible D gene TRBD1, 5 bases. Looked up from germline, CDR1 is SGHVS and CDR2 is FNYEAQ. V gave up 5 bases and J gave up 3 bases, with 20 bases separating them. This CDR3 spans 16 amino acids. The DNA of the CDR3 is TGTGCCAGCAGCCTTGAAATCCAGGACACTCTCTACGAGCAGTACTTC. It translates to CASSLEIQDTLYEQYF. The variable domain in full, completed from reference TRBV7-6 and TRBJ2-7, reads GAGVSQSPRYKVTKRGQDVALRCDPISGHVSLYWYRQALGQGPEFLTYFNYEAQQDKSGLPNDRFSAERPEGSISTLTIQRTEQRDSAMYRCASSLEIQDTLYEQYFGPGTRLTVT.

A remark on this clone: Other DNA variants within this sample encode the same CDR3. The chain uses TRBV5-4 and TRBJ1-1; D not certain. The CDR3 runs to 14 residues. V was cut by 0 bases and J by 0 bases, with 6 bases left in between. From germline, CDR1 is SGHNT and CDR2 YYREEE (reference sequence). The CDR3 coding sequence is TGTGCCAGCAGCTTGGGGCAGATGAACACTGAAGCTTTCTTT. Translation: CASSLGQMNTEAFF.